Presented here are 29 T cell receptor beta chains from one specimen sequenced in a study of early T cells in non-severe SARS-CoV-2 infection. Using its own MiXCR run on the 5' RACE reads, TCRdb lists one record per CDR3 protein. The sample has 43,000 or so distinct CDR3 sequences; 7% to 8% are singletons. Material: whole blood. The origin of the receptors is an adult who was a healthcare worker with PCR-confirmed SARS-CoV-2 infection or an uninfected control (not recorded which).

This clonotype has just a few counts. The chain couples TRBV28 to TRBJ2-7, with D possibly being TRBD2 (5 bases). Germline CDR1 is MDHEN and CDR2 is SYDVKM. V was pared by 8 bases and J by 5 bases, with 19 bases between. The CDR3 is made up of 14 amino acids. The CDR3 here is CASGPPGDGDEQYF. CDR3 coding DNA: TGTGCCAGCGGCCCCCCGGGTGACGGGGACGAGCAGTACTTC.

As regards this clonotype: The DNA is omitted, as the CDR3 cannot be located on it reliably, and the CDR3 follows TCRdb's listing. The rearrangement links TRBV7-5 to TRBJ2-3; whether TRBD1, the table's D call, matches the DNA was not checked. TRBV7-5 is flagged as a pseudogene. The CDR3 numbers 17 amino acids, ends counted. CDR3 sequence: CISVSEARAIIPDTQYF.

This clonotype was counted only a few times. The rearrangement links TRBV4-3 to TRBJ2-2; D not certain. V lost 0 bases to trimming and J lost 7 bases, with 21 bases between them. Germline loops: CDR1 LGHNA, CDR2 YSLEER. CDR3 size: 18 residues. The CDR3 bases are TGCGCCAGCAGCCAAGAGGCCCAGGCCGCCCTCAACGTCGGGGAGCTGTTTTTT. Protein: CASSQEAQAALNVGELFF.

This clonotype was seen only a few times. The V and J genes are TRBV2 and TRBJ2-4; 12 nucleotides line up with TRBD2. Germline V gene sequence: CDR1 SNHLY, CDR2 FYNNEI. V gave up 6 bases and J gave up 9 bases; unmatched junction bases: 6. The CDR3 is 14 residues long. CDR3 nucleotides: TGTGCCAGCAGCTGGACTAGCGGGGTCGCCATTCAGTACTTC. Translation: CASSWTSGVAIQYF.

Ten or more counts support this clonotype. This rearrangement joins TRBV12-3 or TRBV12-4 to TRBJ2-7; tentatively, D is TRBD1 or TRBD2 (5 bases each). The length of the CDR3 is 15 residues. Trimming removed 3 bases from V and 3 bases from J, with 15 bases in between. CDR3 sequence: CASSLGVKGLYEQYF. Written as DNA, the CDR3 is TGTGCCAGCAGTTTGGGGGTAAAGGGGCTCTACGAGCAGTACTTC.

This clonotype showed up just a few times. The chain recombines TRBV4-3 with TRBJ2-3, with D possibly matching TRBD1 (5 bases). The CDR3 runs 13 residues. Trimming took off 1 base at V and 6 bases at J, with 8 bases between the two ends. Looked up from germline, CDR1 is LGHNA and CDR2 is YSLEER. Here the CDR3 reads CASSQAKGDTQYF. CDR3 nucleotide sequence: TGCGCCAGCAGCCAAGCGAAGGGGGATACGCAGTATTTT.

This clonotype turned up a few times. The J gene is TRBJ2-3, the V gene TRBV20-1; D may match TRBD1 or TRBD2 (6 bases each). The CDR3 covers 13 residues. V was clipped by 7 bases and J by 8 bases, with 19 bases between them. The germline V gene encodes CDR1 DFQATT and CDR2 SNEGSKA (reference sequence). DNA for the CDR3: TGCAGTGAGGGGGGACTGGGGGACGGTACGCAGTATTTT. It translates to CSEGGLGDGTQYF.

This clonotype was seen only a few times. This rearrangement joins TRBV3-2 to TRBJ2-7; the table's D gene call, TRBD2, was not cross checked with the DNA. TRBV3-2 is annotated as a pseudogene. This CDR3 has 17 amino acids. The DNA for the CDR3 is TGTGCCAGCAGCCAACCCACTAGCGGGGGGCTCGCCTACGAGCAGTACTTC. Translated, it gives CASSQPTSGGLAYEQYF.

This clonotype was seen at least ten times. The chain links TRBV6-5 to TRBJ2-7; D perhaps matches TRBD1 (5 bases). This CDR3 is 14 amino acids long. V shed 8 bases and J shed 4 bases, with 18 bases lying between them. Germline CDR1 and CDR2: MNHEY and SVGAGI. In nucleotides, the CDR3 is TGTGCCAGCGGCCGAAACCAGGGTTTTTACGAGCAGTACTTC. It encodes CASGRNQGFYEQYF.

In its sample, this clonotype was seen many times. In DNA, the CDR3 is TGCAGTGCGGGGGTAACTTATACGCAGTATTTT. Translated: CSAGVTYTQYF. The chain recombines TRBV20-1 with TRBJ2-3; D may correspond to TRBD1 or TRBD2 (5 bases each). Germline V gene sequence: CDR1 DFQATT, CDR2 SNEGSKA (reference sequence). V shed 6 bases and J shed 7 bases, with 11 bases lying between them. The CDR3 contains 11 residues.

The V gene is TRBV14, the J gene TRBJ2-5, with TRBD2 matching over 8 bases. The CDR3 spans 14 residues. The germline CDR1 and CDR2 sequences are SGHDN and FVKESK. The ends lost 2 bases at V and 5 bases at J; junction bases unmatched: 4. CDR3 bases: TGTGCCAGCAGCCAAAGCGGGGGAGTCGAGACCCAGTACTTC. Encoded protein: CASSQSGGVETQYF.

The sample holds many counts of this clonotype. V gene TRBV27 combines with J gene TRBJ1-5, with D perhaps matching TRBD1 (6 bases). Germline assignment: CDR1 MNHEY and CDR2 SMNVEV (reference sequence). This CDR3 has 14 residues. Trimming took 4 bases from V and 6 from J, leaving 13 bases between them. CDR3 region: CASSSQQGLQPQHF. The CDR3 nucleotides are TGTGCCAGCAGTTCTCAACAGGGACTTCAGCCCCAGCATTTT.

The chain recombines TRBV6-2 or TRBV6-3 with TRBJ2-1; D gene unclear. Trimming left V 5 bases short and J 0 bases short, with 11 bases between. Germline assignment: CDR1 MNHEY and CDR2 SVGEGT. The CDR3 sequence is 15 residues long. This CDR3 is CASSLLAYSYNEQFF. The CDR3 DNA follows: TGTGCCAGCAGTCTGTTAGCTTACTCCTACAATGAGCAGTTCTTC.

This clonotype has a handful of counts. The chain uses TRBV3-1 and TRBJ1-1; the match to TRBD1 covers 9 bases. The CDR3 totals 14 residues. J gave up 9 bases and V 3 bases, and 8 bases lay outside the gene matches. CDR1 LGHDT and CDR2 YNNKEL come from the germline V gene (reference sequence). CDR3 loop: CASSHLGGQGKAFF. DNA of the CDR3: TGTGCCAGCAGCCACTTGGGGGGACAGGGTAAAGCTTTCTTT. The variable domain in full, completed from reference TRBV3-1 and TRBJ1-1, reads DTAVSQTPKYLVTQMGNDKSIKCEQNLGHDTMYWYKQDSKKFLKIMFSYNNKELIINETVPNRFSPKSPDKAHLNLHINSLELGDSAVYFCASSHLGGQGKAFFGQGTRLTVV.

This clonotype showed up just a few times. This chain connects TRBV6-2 or TRBV6-3 to TRBJ2-1; the match to TRBD2 covers 12 bases. The CDR3 totals 15 residues. V gave up 7 bases and J gave up 1 base; unmatched junction bases: 2. Germline values: CDR1 MNHEY, CDR2 SVGEGT. The DNA for the CDR3 is TGTGCCAGCACACTAGCGGGGGGATCCTACAATGAGCAGTTCTTC. Translation gives CASTLAGGSYNEQFF.

At least ten counts were recorded for this clonotype. The chain recombines TRBV19 with TRBJ2-3; maybe TRBD2 (7 bases). The CDR3 is 15 residues long. Between the trimmed V and J ends, which lost 6 bases and 6 bases, there was a span of 19 bases. Germline V CDR1 and CDR2: LNHDA, SQIVND (reference sequence). The CDR3 loop is CASRVRGGPIDTQYF. CDR3 sequence (DNA): TGTGCCAGTAGAGTGAGGGGGGGGCCCATCGATACGCAGTATTTT.

CDR3 DNA: TGTGCCAGCCACGGGCCGGCTGGGGCCAACGTCCTGACTTTC. Its translation: CASHGPAGANVLTF. This chain connects TRBV21-1 to TRBJ2-6; the D call TRBD2 from the table was never checked on the DNA. TRBV21-1 is annotated as a pseudogene. The CDR3 runs to 14 residues.

This clonotype was recorded a few times. The chain has TRBV4-2 and TRBJ2-2, with 10 bases lining up with TRBD2. The CDR3 has 17 residues. CDR1 is LGHNA and CDR2 is YNFKEQ in the germline V gene. Trimming removed 0 bases from V and 5 bases from J; junction bases left unmatched: 6. Here the CDR3 reads CASSQDPLAGRTGELFF. Here the CDR3 DNA reads TGTGCCAGCAGCCAAGATCCACTAGCGGGGAGGACCGGGGAGCTGTTTTTT.

This clonotype appeared a few times. The chain employs TRBV4-3 and TRBJ2-7, with D uncertain. The CDR3 loop spans 17 amino acids. Germline V gene sequence: CDR1 LGHNA, CDR2 YSLEER. Trimming removed 0 bases at V and 1 base at J, with 16 bases between. CDR3: CASSQDSPVVQSYEQYF. The CDR3 DNA reads as TGCGCCAGCAGCCAAGATTCGCCGGTCGTACAGTCCTACGAGCAGTACTTC.

A few counts support this clonotype. The rearrangement uses TRBV15 and TRBJ2-7, with TRBD1 matching 9 bases. The CDR3 is made up of 15 amino acids. The V gene's germline CDR1 is LNHNV and CDR2 YYDKDF (reference sequence). Trimming removed 3 bases from V and 3 bases from J; junction bases left unmatched: 6. The CDR3 region has the DNA TGTGCCACCAGCAGTCCCGACAGGGGGATCTACGAGCAGTACTTC. Translation: CATSSPDRGIYEQYF.

This clonotype has only a few counts. The rearrangement joins TRBV20-1 to TRBJ2-7; 10 bases match TRBD1. Germline assignment: CDR1 DFQATT and CDR2 SNEGSKA (reference sequence). The CDR3 length is 14 residues. Trimming removed 3 bases from V and 4 bases from J; junction bases left unmatched: 6. CDR3 sequence (DNA): TGCAGTGCTAGCCTGGACAGGGGGATATACGAGCAGTACTTC. Its translation is CSASLDRGIYEQYF.

There are a few counts of this clonotype. The V gene is TRBV7-9, the J gene TRBJ2-7; D possibly corresponds to TRBD1 (6 bases). Germline V gene lookup returns CDR1 SEHNR and CDR2 FQNEAQ (reference sequence). The V and J ends lost 3 bases and 6 bases respectively, with 9 bases between them. The CDR3 has 12 amino acids. CDR3 protein: CASSFGGREQYF. DNA for the CDR3: TGTGCCAGCAGCTTTGGGGGCCGCGAGCAGTACTTC.

This clonotype appeared a few times. The rearrangement uses TRBV6-2 or TRBV6-3 and TRBJ1-5, with D uncertain. The germline gives CDR1 MNHEY, CDR2 SVGEGT. The CDR3 is 13 amino acids. Trimming took 4 bases from V and 5 from J, leaving 9 bases between them. CDR3 bases: TGTGCCAGCAGTTTACAGTTATATCAGCCCCAGCATTTT. Translated, it gives CASSLQLYQPQHF.

This clonotype has more than one count but fewer than ten. The rearrangement links TRBV20-1 to TRBJ2-2, with D tentatively TRBD1 or TRBD2 (5 bases each). Between the trimmed V and J ends, which lost 0 bases and 6 bases, there was a span of 11 bases. The CDR3 consists of 14 residues. The germline gives CDR1 DFQATT, CDR2 SNEGSKA (reference sequence). The CDR3 DNA follows: TGCAGTGCTAGAGATCCCAGGGACGCCGGGGAGCTGTTTTTT. This translates into CSARDPRDAGELFF.

This sequence joins TRBV4-2 and TRBJ2-3; a possible D gene is TRBD2 (5 bases). The V end lost 4 bases, the J end lost 6 bases, and 8 bases lay between the germline ends. Germline CDR1 reads LGHNA; CDR2 reads YNFKEQ. The CDR3 runs 12 residues. Here the CDR3 reads CASSRERDTQYF. In DNA, the CDR3 is TGTGCCAGCAGCCGGGAGAGGGATACGCAGTATTTT.

This clonotype has only a few counts. The J gene is TRBJ1-2, the V gene TRBV4-3, with 9 bases fitting TRBD1. The CDR3 runs 14 residues. V gave up 4 bases and J gave up 8 bases; unmatched junction bases: 8. The germline CDR1 and CDR2 sequences are LGHNA and YSLEER. The CDR3: CASSPGTGLKGYTF. DNA of the CDR3: TGCGCCAGCAGCCCAGGGACAGGGCTAAAGGGCTACACCTTC.

The V gene is TRBV30, the J gene TRBJ2-7, with TRBD2 identical over 12 bases. The germline gives CDR1 GTSNPN, CDR2 SVGIG (reference sequence). The CDR3 sequence is 15 residues long. V dropped 0 bases and J dropped 3; count of bases not matched to a gene: 3. The CDR3 here is CAWSVGLAGLYEQYF. The CDR3 DNA sequence: TGTGCCTGGAGTGTAGGACTAGCGGGGCTCTACGAGCAGTACTTC.

The chain employs TRBV12-3 or TRBV12-4 and TRBJ2-3, with 7 bases matching TRBD2. There are 16 residues in the CDR3. The V segment lost 5 bases and the J segment 0 bases; nucleotides outside the gene matches: 8. The CDR3 region is CASSRIAGPSTDTQYF. The CDR3 DNA is TGTGCCAGCAGTCGTATAGCGGGCCCAAGCACAGATACGCAGTATTTT.

The genes are TRBV5-1 and TRBJ2-3; D ambiguous. Germline CDR1 and CDR2: SGHRS and YFSETQ. This CDR3 has 12 residues. V lost 2 bases to trimming and J lost 5 bases, with 6 bases between them. CDR3 region: CASSLPIDTQYF. The CDR3 DNA sequence: TGCGCCAGCAGCTTACCCATAGATACGCAGTATTTT. The full variable domain, in which reference TRBV5-1 and TRBJ2-3 provide the parts outside the CDR3, is KAGVTQTPRYLIKTRGQQVTLSCSPISGHRSVSWYQQTPGQGLQFLFEYFSETQRNKGNFPGRFSGRQFSNSRSEMNVSTLELGDSALYLCASSLPIDTQYFGPGTRLTVL.